This T cell receptor (beta chain) was identified during a study of beta chain features in type 1 diabetes (dated by TCRdb to the late 2010s). Broadly, across the study: Patients and healthy donors did not differ in mean age, gender distribution, total cell number or subset yield. In the study, TCRB repertoires of sorted circulating CD4+ T cell subsets from recently diagnosed type 1 diabetes patients were compared with those of matched healthy donors. Regulatory and stem cell-like memory subsets were obtained from only 8 patients and roughly eight healthy donors, while naive and central memory subsets were obtained from all 30 or so donors. A total of 90 million to 140 million sorted cells were examined across all samples, and RNA yield correlated strongly with the number of cells per subset. What the work shows at the level of the full study, not this receptor alone: Shorter templates might have been favored by PCR, but patient and control samples were amplified and corrected together, so both groups would have been affected equally by any skew. Because cDNA was sequenced instead of genomic DNA, highly expressing activated cells could be over-represented, though the groups showed no difference in activation or CD3 levels. HLA sub-analyses involved small numbers of individuals, so any influence of HLA type on TCRB rearrangement remained unresolved. Naive, central memory and regulatory TCRB repertoires appeared to be more alike among patients than among healthy donors. Type 1 diabetes patients showed a moderate but significant shortening of TCRB CDR3 length in all four CD4+ subsets. At VDJ recombination sites, patients with type 1 diabetes made fewer insertions and deleted more nucleotides, a pattern implying thymic rearrangement abnormalities.

The entire isolated RNA was reverse transcribed using the High Capacity cDNA Reverse Transcription Kit, and thus expressed TCRB transcripts were sequenced. Deep immunoSEQ sequencing was performed on naive, central memory and regulatory T cell samples, with an average of around 3.5 million total reads per sample. After sorted cells were lysed in RLT buffer, RNA was extracted with DNase-treated RNeasy Micro or Mini kits, with the choice depending on cell number. To prevent cross-contamination, each cell subset was processed individually, whereas patient and healthy donor samples were processed jointly. The immunoSEQ multiplex PCR was used to amplify TCRB sequences from cDNA, yielding 87-bp fragments that span the CDR3 region. Sequencing of the amplicons was done on the Illumina HiSeq platform. As for the original processing: PCR bias was corrected computationally using synthetic template baselines, and reads within Hamming distance 2 were collapsed, with unmergeable singletons discarded. Reads were aligned against IMGT so that V, D and J genes, CDR3 length and insertions or deletions at six rearrangement sites could be assigned. Within each subset, clonotype counts were normalized to the number of sorted cells before true diversity and Gini coefficients were calculated with the tcR R package. The overlap coefficient, calculated on TCRB nucleotide sequences, was used to quantify repertoire sharing. Out-of-frame TCRB sequences from naive cells were analyzed as a proxy for the pre-selection repertoire. Imported from immuneACCESS, the table was reduced by TCRdb to in-frame sequences with V and J called. These copies leave out some clones; in studies compared against another copy, an unresolved V gene accounts for under half, and the cause of the remainder is not known. V, J and clone size reflect that table, while D and trimming were determined from the DNA. Across this sample there are under 250,000 clones, with roughly 13% seen only once. In total, the top ten clones hold around 0.03% of the sample.

Each donor gave one peripheral blood draw, roughly 0.12 L on average, collected into heparinised tubes. Naive, central memory, regulatory and stem cell-like memory CD4+ T cells were sorted on a BD FACSAria II using a panel including CD45RO, CCR7, CD25, CD127, CD95 and CD27. A purity above 95% was achieved for all sorted populations. Right away, PBMCs were isolated by Lymphoprep density gradient centrifugation and were stained directly, with no culture step. So that batch effects would be minimized, each experiment stained and sorted samples in pairs, pairing one healthy donor with one patient. Spanning cysteine to phenylalanine, the CDR3 consists of 16 amino acids. Solely the CDR3 DNA is kept, with 48 bases framed from the first base. V loses 4 bases of germline sequence and J loses 8 bases, and the interval between the two ends is 22 bases. From a lookup of the germline V gene, CDR1 and CDR2 are SGHRS and YFSETQ.

Comment on this clone: Its antigen is currently not known. No much larger clone exists at a distance of one base, and base qualities are not known.

The TCR sequence derives from a woman aged 40 to 49 in good health. Recombination connected TRBV5-1 to TRBJ2-1, with TRBD2 tentatively as D gene (5 bases match). The sequenced material came from naive CD4+ T cells from blood. This sample's cell subset or site label indicates: true naive CD4+ T cells. The CDR3 has the sequence CASSPSHDSGGYEQFF. The DNA sequence reads TGCGCCAGCAGCCCCAGTCATGACTCCGGCGGGTATGAGCAGTTCTTC. When the CDR3 is completed using the reference TRBV5-1 and TRBJ2-1 genes on either side, the full variable domain is KAGVTQTPRYLIKTRGQQVTLSCSPISGHRSVSWYQQTPGQGLQFLFEYFSETQRNKGNFPGRFSGRQFSNSRSEMNVSTLELGDSALYLCASSPSHDSGGYEQFFGPGTRLTVL.